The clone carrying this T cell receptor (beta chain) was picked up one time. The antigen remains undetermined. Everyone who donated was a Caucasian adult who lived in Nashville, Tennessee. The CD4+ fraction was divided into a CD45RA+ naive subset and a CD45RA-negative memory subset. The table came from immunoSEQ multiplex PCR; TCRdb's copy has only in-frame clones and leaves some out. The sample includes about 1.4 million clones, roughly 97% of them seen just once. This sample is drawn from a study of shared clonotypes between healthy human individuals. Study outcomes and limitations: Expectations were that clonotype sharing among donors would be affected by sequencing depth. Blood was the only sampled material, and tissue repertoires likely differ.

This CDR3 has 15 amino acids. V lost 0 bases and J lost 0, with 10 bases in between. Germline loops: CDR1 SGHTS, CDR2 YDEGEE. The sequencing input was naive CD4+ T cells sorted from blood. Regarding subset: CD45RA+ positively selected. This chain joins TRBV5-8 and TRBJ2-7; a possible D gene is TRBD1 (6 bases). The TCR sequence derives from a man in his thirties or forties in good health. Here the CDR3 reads CASSLGTVYSYEQYF. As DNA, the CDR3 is TGTGCCAGCAGCTTGGGGACAGTCTACTCCTACGAGCAGTACTTC.